The 21 T cell receptor beta chains reported below all come from one sample, sequenced in a study of blood T cell repertoires in COVID-19. Some clones are missing from TCRdb's copy, which holds only in-frame ones; the method was immunoSEQ multiplex PCR. This table has 300,000 to 400,000 clones, more than 70% appearing once. Sequencing was performed on peripheral blood. Receptors originate from an older woman with COVID-19, enrolled during active disease.

The rearrangement joins TRBV7-9 to TRBJ1-1; D ambiguous. V dropped 2 bases and J dropped 4 bases, with 11 bases sitting between them. This CDR3 has 14 residues. Germline values: CDR1 SEHNR, CDR2 FQNEAQ (reference sequence). CDR3 nucleotide sequence: TGTGCCAGCAGCTTATATCCCGACTTCACTGAAGCTTTCTTT. Protein: CASSLYPDFTEAFF.

This clone was picked up one time. This sequence joins TRBV11-2 and TRBJ2-7; 13 positions agree with TRBD2. Germline CDR1 and CDR2: SGHAT and FQNNGV. The junction had 4 bases not matched to a gene; V was cut back by 4 bases and J by 1 base. This CDR3 is 16 amino acids long. CDR3 residues: CASSSRTSGGSYEQYF. The CDR3, as DNA: TGTGCCAGCAGCTCCCGGACTAGCGGGGGTTCCTACGAGCAGTACTTC.

This rearrangement joins TRBV7-8 to TRBJ1-1; D call uncertain. Germline values: CDR1 SGHVS, CDR2 FQNEAQ. V lost 5 bases, J lost 5 bases, and 12 bases lay in between. The CDR3 is 13 amino acids. CDR3 DNA sequence: TGTGCCAGCAGCCCTCCAGACAATACTGAAGCTTTCTTT. Translation gives CASSPPDNTEAFF.

The chain carries TRBV9 and TRBJ1-6, with TRBD1 identical over 9 bases. Trimming removed 4 bases from V and 9 bases from J; junction bases left unmatched: 5. The CDR3 spans 14 residues. Germline V gene lookup returns CDR1 SGDLS and CDR2 YYNGEE. The CDR3 DNA sequence: TGTGCCAGCAGCACAGGGGGCGTTATTTCACCCCTCCACTTT. This gives the protein CASSTGGVISPLHF.

This chain joins TRBV5-4 and TRBJ1-1; D is unresolved. This CDR3 is built from 15 residues. Germline CDR1 reads SGHNT; CDR2 reads YYREEE (reference sequence). V was cut by 0 bases and J by 1 base, with 10 bases left in between. CDR3 bases: TGTGCCAGCAGCTTGGCCTCCTCAGGGAACACTGAAGCTTTCTTT. Its translation is CASSLASSGNTEAFF.

The V and J genes are TRBV28 and TRBJ2-1; D is unclear. V lost 3 bases and J 6 bases, leaving 15 bases between the germline ends. Germline V gene data show CDR1 as MDHEN and CDR2 as SYDVKM. The CDR3 is made up of 15 amino acids. The CDR3 loop is CASSFPPIQANEQFF. As DNA, the CDR3 is TGTGCCAGCAGTTTTCCACCGATCCAGGCCAATGAGCAGTTCTTC.

The CDR3 bases are TGCGCCAGCAGCTTTCGGGACAGCTATGGCTACACCTTC. It yields the protein CASSFRDSYGYTF. The rearrangement joins TRBV5-1 to TRBJ1-2, with 7 nucleotides matching TRBD1. J gave up 4 bases and V 2 bases, and 2 bases lay outside the gene matches. The CDR3 loop spans 13 amino acids. Germline V gene data show CDR1 as SGHRS and CDR2 as YFSETQ.

The chain combines TRBV5-6 with TRBJ1-2, with D hard to call. The CDR3 sequence is 13 residues long. V gave up 0 bases and J gave up 5 bases, with 8 bases separating them. Per germline, CDR1 SGHDT and CDR2 YYEEEE. The CDR3 protein is CASSLAEQYGYTF. CDR3 DNA: TGTGCCAGCAGCTTGGCCGAGCAATATGGCTACACCTTC.

The chain joins TRBV27 to TRBJ1-4; D ambiguous. The CDR3 is made up of 17 amino acids. The V end lost 0 bases, the J end lost 1 base, and 12 bases lay between the germline ends. CDR1 and CDR2 (germline): MNHEY, SMNVEV (reference sequence). In nucleotides, the CDR3 is TGTGCCAGCAGTTTATCGCGCTATGGTAGAACTAATGAAAAACTGTTTTTT. This sequence encodes CASSLSRYGRTNEKLFF.

The chain employs TRBV9 and TRBJ1-5; the D gene is possibly TRBD1 (5 bases). V was clipped by 4 bases and J by 4 bases, with 15 bases between them. The germline V gene encodes CDR1 SGDLS and CDR2 YYNGEE. The CDR3 sequence is 15 residues long. Here the CDR3 reads CASSPRAGWNQPQHF. DNA for the CDR3: TGTGCCAGCAGCCCCCGGGCAGGGTGGAATCAGCCCCAGCATTTT.

This clone was seen only once. The gene calls are TRBV10-1 and TRBJ1-6; D ambiguous. Germline loops: CDR1 WNHNN, CDR2 SYGVQD (reference sequence). This CDR3 comprises 13 residues. Trimming removed 6 bases from V and 8 bases from J, with 11 bases in between. The CDR3 bases are TGCGCCAGCAGCCCGCGGGAAGATTCACCCCTCCACTTT. This gives the protein CASSPREDSPLHF.

V is TRBV5-6 and J is TRBJ1-1; possible D gene TRBD1, 6 bases. CDR1 and CDR2 (germline): SGHDT, YYEEEE. The CDR3 has 15 amino acids. Trimming took off 0 bases at V and 1 base at J, with 10 bases between the two ends. The CDR3 coding sequence is TGTGCCAGCAGCTTGGGGGGGCGCAGGAACACTGAAGCTTTCTTT. Translating gives CASSLGGRRNTEAFF.

V usage is TRBV27 and J usage is TRBJ1-4; 9 bases are shared with TRBD1. This CDR3 has 13 residues. The V segment lost 7 bases and the J segment 7 bases; nucleotides outside the gene matches: 4. Germline CDR1 reads MNHEY; CDR2 reads SMNVEV (reference sequence). CDR3 residues: CASKDRGSEKLFF. The CDR3 region has the DNA TGTGCCAGCAAGGACAGGGGCTCTGAAAAACTGTTTTTT.

This clone came up many times. The chain employs TRBV7-9 and TRBJ1-2; 7 bases fit TRBD1. V was pared by 1 base and J by 6 bases, with 5 bases of the junction left unmatched. CDR3 length equals 14 residues. The V gene's germline CDR1 is SEHNR and CDR2 FQNEAQ (reference sequence). CDR3 bases: TGTGCCAGCAGCTTAGACCTGACAGGGCATGGCTACACCTTC. Residues: CASSLDLTGHGYTF.

V and J are TRBV24-1 and TRBJ2-1, with 11 nucleotides matching TRBD2. The CDR3 runs to 15 residues. Germline V gene sequence: CDR1 KGHDR, CDR2 SFDVKD. J gave up 6 bases and V 3 bases, and 3 bases lay outside the gene matches. In DNA, the CDR3 is TGTGCCACCAGTGATGGTAGCGGGGGGGCCAATGAGCAGTTCTTC. Translated: CATSDGSGGANEQFF.

The chain has TRBV6-6 and TRBJ1-5; TRBD1 aligns across 8 bases. The V segment lost 4 bases and the J segment 4 bases; nucleotides outside the gene matches: 9. Germline CDR1 reads MNHNY; CDR2 reads SVGAGI (reference sequence). This CDR3 has 16 residues. In DNA, the CDR3 is TGTGCCAGCAGTTCTCAGGGGGCGCGAGGAAATCAGCCCCAGCATTTT. Encoded protein: CASSSQGARGNQPQHF.

This chain connects TRBV4-1 to TRBJ2-5; 9 bases are a match to TRBD2. CDR1 and CDR2 from the germline V gene are MGHRA and YSYEKL. After removal of 5 bases from V and 0 bases from J, the junction contained 1 base not matched to a gene. This CDR3 contains 14 residues. The CDR3 nucleotides read TGCGCCAGCAGCTCTAGCGGGGACCAAGAGACCCAGTACTTC. Protein: CASSSSGDQETQYF.

The V and J genes are TRBV10-3 and TRBJ2-7; 7 bases are shared with TRBD1. This CDR3 spans 12 amino acids. Per the germline V gene, CDR1 is ENHRY and CDR2 is SYGVKD. The V gene end was trimmed by 8 bases and the J gene end by 0 bases; junction bases not matched to a gene: 1. In nucleotides, the CDR3 is TGTGCCATCGGACAGGTCTCCTACGAGCAGTACTTC. Translating gives CAIGQVSYEQYF.

CDR3 coding DNA: TGTGCCAGTAGTACGGACAGGGGGCGGACTCAGCCCCAGCATTTT. The encoded protein is CASSTDRGRTQPQHF. This chain links TRBV19 with TRBJ1-5; 11 nucleotides agree with TRBD1. Germline V gene data show CDR1 as LNHDA and CDR2 as SQIVND (reference sequence). The CDR3 is 15 amino acids. V lost 4 bases and J lost 6; bases outside the gene matches: 5.

The V call is TRBV18, the J call TRBJ2-7; D uncertain. Trimming cost V 3 bases and J 7 bases, with 19 bases left between them. CDR3 size: 15 residues. Germline lookup yields CDR1 KGHSH and CDR2 LQKENI. The DNA for the CDR3 is TGTGCCAGCTCACCCTCCAGGTTCGTCTACGAGGAGCAGTACTTC. Translated: CASSPSRFVYEEQYF.

The chain has TRBV21-1 and TRBJ1-2. TRBV21-1 is labeled a pseudogene. This CDR3 is 15 amino acids long. The chain's CDR3 is CASSKGRRDNYGYTF. CDR3 in DNA: TGTGCCAGCAGCAAAGGTAGGAGGGACAACTATGGCTACACCTTC.